This T cell receptor (beta chain) was recovered during a study of blood T cells in healthy people across ages. Whole-study results and caveats: More naive CD4+ cells and higher diversity were found in long-lived than in aged donors. Measured against age, TCR beta diversity per million T cells decreased in a roughly linear manner.

To note about this clonotype: Its specificity is unknown. The junction departs from germline at one end; a sequencing error may be responsible.

Using a J-beta primer mix together with a sample-barcoded 5' primer, a second PCR was run for roughly 6 to 12 cycles. CDR3-containing paired-end reads numbered at least 2.5 million in each sample. TCRdb reprocessed the 5' RACE reads with MiXCR, giving one entry per CDR3 protein. The table lists about 620,000 distinct CDR3 sequences, under 65% of them singletons. The CDR3 is 18 residues long. Germline loops: CDR1 DFQATT, CDR2 SNEGSKA (reference sequence). The clonotype originates from a woman over 75 in good health. Sequencing was carried out using blood. The gene calls are TRBV20-1 and TRBJ2-4; 11 bases line up with TRBD2. The closer fit of TRBJ2-5 to the DNA end suggests the J call may be wrong. The CDR3 DNA sequence: TGCAGTGGTAGAGACCCTCTAACTAGCGGGAGTTTCTCAGAGACCCAGTACTTC. Its protein product is CSGRDPLTSGSFSETQYF.